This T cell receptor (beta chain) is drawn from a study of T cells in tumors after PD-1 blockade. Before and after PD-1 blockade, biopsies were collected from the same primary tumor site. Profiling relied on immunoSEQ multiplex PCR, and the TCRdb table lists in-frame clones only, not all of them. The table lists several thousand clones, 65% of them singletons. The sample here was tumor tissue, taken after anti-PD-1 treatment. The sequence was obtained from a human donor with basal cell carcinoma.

DNA of the CDR3: TGTGCCAGCAGCCAACGGGGATCCAGGGGTTATAATTCACCCCTCCACTTT. Translation: CASSQRGSRGYNSPLHF. This chain uses TRBV14 with TRBJ1-6; a possible D gene is TRBD1 (6 bases). This CDR3 is 17 amino acids long. The ends were cut back, 2 bases at V and 4 bases at J, with 15 bases in the middle. CDR1 is SGHDN and CDR2 is FVKESK in the germline V gene.